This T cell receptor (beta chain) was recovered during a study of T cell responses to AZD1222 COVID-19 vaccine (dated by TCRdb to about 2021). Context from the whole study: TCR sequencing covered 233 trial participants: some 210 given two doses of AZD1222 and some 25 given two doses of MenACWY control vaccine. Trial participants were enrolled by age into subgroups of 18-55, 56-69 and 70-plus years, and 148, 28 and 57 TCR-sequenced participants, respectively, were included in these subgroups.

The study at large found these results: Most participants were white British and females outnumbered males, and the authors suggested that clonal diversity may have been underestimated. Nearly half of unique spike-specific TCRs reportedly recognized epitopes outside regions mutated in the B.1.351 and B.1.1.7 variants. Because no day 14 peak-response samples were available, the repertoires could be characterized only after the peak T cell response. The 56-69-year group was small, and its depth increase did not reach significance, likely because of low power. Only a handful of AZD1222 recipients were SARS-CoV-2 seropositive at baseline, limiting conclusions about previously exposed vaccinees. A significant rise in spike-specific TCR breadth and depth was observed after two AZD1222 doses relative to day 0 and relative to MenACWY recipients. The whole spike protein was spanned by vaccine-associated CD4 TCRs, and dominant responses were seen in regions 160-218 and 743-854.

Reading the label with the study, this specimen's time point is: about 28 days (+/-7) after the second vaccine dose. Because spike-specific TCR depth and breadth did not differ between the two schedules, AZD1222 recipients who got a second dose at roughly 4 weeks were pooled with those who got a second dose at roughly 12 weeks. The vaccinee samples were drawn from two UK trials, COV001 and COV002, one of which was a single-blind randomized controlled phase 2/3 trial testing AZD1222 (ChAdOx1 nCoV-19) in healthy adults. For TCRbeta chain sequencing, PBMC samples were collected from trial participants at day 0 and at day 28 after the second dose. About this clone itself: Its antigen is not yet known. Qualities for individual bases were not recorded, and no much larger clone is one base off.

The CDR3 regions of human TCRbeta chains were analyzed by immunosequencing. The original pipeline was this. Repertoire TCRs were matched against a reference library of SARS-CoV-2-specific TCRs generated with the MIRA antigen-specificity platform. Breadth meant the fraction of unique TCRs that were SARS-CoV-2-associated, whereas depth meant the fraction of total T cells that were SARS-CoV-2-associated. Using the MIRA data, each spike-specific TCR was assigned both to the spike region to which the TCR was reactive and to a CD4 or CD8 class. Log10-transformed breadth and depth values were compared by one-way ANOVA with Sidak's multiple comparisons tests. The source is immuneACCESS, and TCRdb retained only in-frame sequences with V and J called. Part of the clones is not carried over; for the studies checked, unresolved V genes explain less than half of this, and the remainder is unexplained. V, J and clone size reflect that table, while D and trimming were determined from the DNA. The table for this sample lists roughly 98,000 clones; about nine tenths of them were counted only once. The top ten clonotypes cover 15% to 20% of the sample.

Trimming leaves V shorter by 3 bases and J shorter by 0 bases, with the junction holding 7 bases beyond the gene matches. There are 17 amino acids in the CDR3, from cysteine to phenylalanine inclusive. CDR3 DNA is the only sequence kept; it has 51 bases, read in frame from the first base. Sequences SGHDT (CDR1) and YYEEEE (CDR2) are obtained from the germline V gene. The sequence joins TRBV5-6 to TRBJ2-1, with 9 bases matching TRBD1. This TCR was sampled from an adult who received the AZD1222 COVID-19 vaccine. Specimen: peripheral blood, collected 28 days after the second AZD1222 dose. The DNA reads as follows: TGTGCCAGCAGCTGGTACAGGGGGCGACCCTCCTACAATGAGCAGTTCTTC. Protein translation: CASSWYRGRPSYNEQFF.